This section outlines one T cell receptor (beta chain) sequence together with its context. No antigen is known for it. CDR1 is SGHTA and CDR2 is FQGNSA in the germline V gene. CDR3 length: 14 amino acids. Trimming removed 0 bases from V and 8 bases from J; junction bases left unmatched: 4. The sample is drawn from a study of cytotoxic CD8 clonotypes in ibrutinib-treated CLL. Overall study context: Responses: about 25 partial, 2 complete; after median approximately six years, around 15 stayed remitted, approximately twelve progressed. Specimens for response were gathered following a median around a year of therapy, spanning 6 to 36.

Study results and limitations: Clonality (at baseline) was higher than in age-matched healthy donors and tracked circulating CD8+ T-cell counts.

Measured with immunoSEQ multiplex PCR; TCRdb has only the in-frame clones, and not every one. The table lists some 200,000 clones, over 65% of them singletons, with approximately 6% in the top ten. V is TRBV7-2 and J is TRBJ2-3; 8 nucleotides align to TRBD2. This material consisted of PBMCs, taken after 12 months of ibrutinib treatment. The clonotype was recovered from a human donor with chronic lymphocytic leukemia. CDR3 sequence: CASSLAGRAGTQYF. CDR3 sequence (DNA): TGTGCCAGCAGCTTAGCCGGGAGGGCCGGTACGCAGTATTTT.